Sequencing of this TCR beta chain was carried out in a study of blood T cell repertoires in COVID-19. Study summary: Acute-phase and convalescent COVID-19 samples originated in the United States, Italy and Spain. PBMCs, B-cell-depleted T cells, or T cells were the source of the cDNA or gDNA that made up the material.

The CDR3 is made up of 16 amino acids. Trimming removed 3 bases from V and 5 bases from J; junction bases left unmatched: 9. From germline, CDR1 is LGHDT and CDR2 YNNKEL (reference sequence). In the authors' methods: Estimation of nucleated cell counts relied on the amplification of reference gene primers. Method: immunoSEQ multiplex PCR; TCRdb's copy keeps in-frame clones and lacks some. Clone size and V and J calls were adopted from that table, with D and trimming inferred from the DNA. The sample has more than 110,000 clones; approximately 79% are singletons. This chain connects TRBV3-1 (or the pseudogene TRBV3-2) to TRBJ1-4; TRBD1 matches 7 bases. This TCR derives from a man in his sixties with acute or convalescent COVID-19. The sequenced sample was peripheral blood. CDR3 sequence (DNA): TGTGCCAGCAGCCACCGACAGGCAGGGGGAAATGAAAAACTGTTTTTT. This encodes CASSHRQAGGNEKLFF.